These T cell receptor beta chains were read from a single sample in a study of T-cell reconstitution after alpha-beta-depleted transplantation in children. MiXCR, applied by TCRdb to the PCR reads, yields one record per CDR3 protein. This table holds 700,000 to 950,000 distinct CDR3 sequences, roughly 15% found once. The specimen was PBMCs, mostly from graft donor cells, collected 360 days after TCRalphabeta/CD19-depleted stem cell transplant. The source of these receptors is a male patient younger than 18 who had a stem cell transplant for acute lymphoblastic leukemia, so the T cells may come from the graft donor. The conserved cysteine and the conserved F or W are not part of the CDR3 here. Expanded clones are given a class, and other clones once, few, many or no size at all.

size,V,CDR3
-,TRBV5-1,ASSWDLNG
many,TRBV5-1,ASSTSGVVEQF
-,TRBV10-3,ATDRGPQETQY
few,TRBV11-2,ASSQTGGSGYEQY
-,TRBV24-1,ATSAGSGSRRISYNEQF
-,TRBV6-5,ASSYRREDTGELF
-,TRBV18,ASSPLGSGLTDTQY
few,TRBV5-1,ASSHRGHDYEQY
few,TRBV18,ASSRSSGKVIEQY
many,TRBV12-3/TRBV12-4,ASSLIGLAGTDTQY
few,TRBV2,ASSEAPLAGGRWEQY
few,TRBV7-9,ASSLLGREDEQY
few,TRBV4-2,ASSQDMSGYTDTQY
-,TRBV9,ASSVGSSYSRGETQY
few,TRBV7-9,ASSLQRFNYGYT
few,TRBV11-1,ASSIRRGNEQF
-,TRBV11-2,ASSLGPSVEQY
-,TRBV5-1,ASSNDRGRNYGYT
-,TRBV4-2,ASSNDPGLADRVE
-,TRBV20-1,SAAGFGTLSNQPQH
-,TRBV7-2,ASSSRTSTDTQY
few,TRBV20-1,SAKINSGPSYEQY
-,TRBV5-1,ASSLLGYSRGSYLYEQY
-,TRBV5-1,ASSLGISGGPQETQY
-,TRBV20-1,SAHSGMSYEQY
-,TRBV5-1,ASSLIPQPQH
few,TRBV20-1,SARDYQPSYEQY
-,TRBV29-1,SVDIGTSGSYEQY
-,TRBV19,ASSTDRIGEQF
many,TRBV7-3,ASSHTRNEQF
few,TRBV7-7,ASSEDRGATQY
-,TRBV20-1,SATRTVYSNQPQH
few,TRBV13,ASSLDRGGGETQY
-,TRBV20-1,SAFHTGDQTYEQY
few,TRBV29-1,SVYTEWGTEAF
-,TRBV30,AWSVFGTGRNEQY
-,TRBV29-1,SVEDRVFGVGGGRSYNEQF
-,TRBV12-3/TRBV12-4,ASSRDRGWSEQY
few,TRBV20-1,RLNTEAF